A single sample is the source of the 13 T cell receptor beta chains below, sequenced in a study of cytomegalovirus exposure and HLA in healthy donors. PCR employed 60 Vbeta and 13 Jbeta primers. Profiling relied on immunoSEQ multiplex PCR, and the TCRdb table lists in-frame clones only, not all of them. This table has around 91,000 clones, approximately 89% appearing once. Sequencing input: PBMCs. Receptors originate from a man aged 30-40 years in good health and CMV-seropositive.

The CDR3 sequence is CASSPSSGRRRELFF. CDR3 DNA sequence: TGTGCCAGCAGTCCCTCTAGCGGGAGGAGGCGGGAGCTGTTTTTT. The V and J genes are TRBV28 and TRBJ2-2; 11 nucleotides align to TRBD2. Trimming took 5 bases from V and 9 from J; bases not matched to a gene: 8. Looked up from germline, CDR1 is MDHEN and CDR2 is SYDVKM. The CDR3 runs to 15 residues.

This clone showed up just once. This rearrangement joins TRBV7-6 to TRBJ2-1; a weak D match, TRBD1 (6 bases). The CDR3 runs 16 residues. Germline V gene data show CDR1 as SGHVS and CDR2 as FNYEAQ. Trimming removed 3 bases from V and 8 bases from J, with 20 bases in between. In DNA, the CDR3 is TGTGCCAGCAGCTTTATCCCGGGACATACAGGGTATGAGCAGTTCTTC. Translating gives CASSFIPGHTGYEQFF.

This clone was seen a few times. V is TRBV9 and J is TRBJ2-1; perhaps TRBD2 as D (7 bases). The CDR3 contains 15 residues. Per the germline V gene, CDR1 is SGDLS and CDR2 is YYNGEE. V dropped 2 bases and J dropped 4 bases, with 13 bases sitting between them. Here the CDR3 reads CASSVGGGRYNEQFF. DNA for the CDR3: TGTGCCAGCAGCGTCGGGGGCGGGAGATACAATGAGCAGTTCTTC.

The chain has TRBV5-1 and TRBJ1-3; weak D call: TRBD1 (5 bases). CDR3 length: 14 amino acids. Germline V gene lookup returns CDR1 SGHRS and CDR2 YFSETQ. V was shortened by 4 bases and J by 7 bases, with 15 bases between the two germline ends. CDR3 amino acids: CASSATDNLNTIYF. As DNA, the CDR3 is TGCGCCAGCAGCGCGACGGACAACCTTAACACCATATATTTT.

This chain connects TRBV6-5 to TRBJ2-7, with TRBD2 matching 7 bases. The CDR3 totals 13 residues. Germline V gene sequence: CDR1 MNHEY, CDR2 SVGAGI. The V and J ends lost 7 bases and 1 base, in that order; junction bases with no gene match: 4. The DNA for the CDR3 is TGTGCCAGCAACGAGGGAGGGTCCTACGAGCAGTACTTC. As protein: CASNEGGSYEQYF.

The J gene is TRBJ2-7, the V gene TRBV6-1; tentatively, D is TRBD1 (5 bases). Per germline, CDR1 MNHNS and CDR2 SASEGT. The CDR3 contains 12 residues. Trimming left V 10 bases short and J 5 bases short, with 15 bases between. The CDR3 sequence: CAIRALINEQYF. Written as DNA, the CDR3 is TGTGCCATCAGGGCCCTCATCAACGAGCAGTACTTC.

This chain connects TRBV4-2 to TRBJ2-3, with TRBD2 identical over 7 bases. V trimming: 2 bases; J trimming: 0 bases; junction bases outside the gene matches: 5. CDR3 length: 16 amino acids. Germline loops: CDR1 LGHNA, CDR2 YNFKEQ. CDR3 sequence (DNA): TGTGCCAGCAGCCAACGTCTAGCGGCTAGCACAGATACGCAGTATTTT. Translating gives CASSQRLAASTDTQYF.

This clone occurred a few times. The chain combines TRBV10-1 with TRBJ2-2; perhaps TRBD1 as D (6 bases). V was shortened by 3 bases and J by 3 bases, with 11 bases between the two germline ends. Germline V gene sequence: CDR1 WNHNN, CDR2 SYGVQD (reference sequence). This CDR3 has 15 amino acids. CDR3 in DNA: TGCGCCAGCAGTGACCAGGGGAGATACACCGGGGAGCTGTTTTTT. This sequence encodes CASSDQGRYTGELFF.

The chain couples TRBV5-6 to TRBJ2-7, with D unclear. From germline, CDR1 is SGHDT and CDR2 YYEEEE. V lost 4 bases to trimming and J lost 9 bases, with 17 bases between them. This CDR3 has 13 residues. The CDR3 sequence is CASSPSTVPGQYF. The CDR3 bases are TGTGCCAGCAGCCCTTCCACAGTGCCTGGGCAGTACTTC.

This chain uses TRBV15 with TRBJ2-3; TRBD2 aligns across 7 bases. V was pared by 3 bases and J by 4 bases, with 7 bases of the junction left unmatched. The CDR3 runs 15 residues. Per the germline V gene, CDR1 is LNHNV and CDR2 is YYDKDF (reference sequence). CDR3 amino acids: CATSRRAGRADTQYF. DNA for the CDR3: TGTGCCACCAGCAGGCGGGCAGGGAGGGCAGATACGCAGTATTTT.

The chain uses TRBV18 and TRBJ2-2, with a weak D call TRBD1 (5 bases). This CDR3 has 15 residues. Germline V gives CDR1 KGHSH, CDR2 LQKENI. The germline V and J ends were trimmed by 1 base and 6 bases, with 12 bases remaining between them. The CDR3 coding sequence is TGTGCCAGCTCACCACGGGCAGGGAATTCCGGGGAGCTGTTTTTT. Protein: CASSPRAGNSGELFF.

This chain's CDR3 is CASLSGWGDSYNEQFF. The CDR3 DNA is TGTGCCAGCTTGAGTGGCTGGGGGGACTCCTACAATGAGCAGTTCTTC. V gene TRBV18 combines with J gene TRBJ2-1; tentative D call: TRBD2 (6 bases). The CDR3 extends over 16 amino acids. V was trimmed by 7 bases and J by 0 bases, leaving 16 bases between them. Germline V CDR1 and CDR2: KGHSH, LQKENI.

The chain has TRBV9 and TRBJ1-2; D is ambiguous. The CDR3 has 13 residues. V was shortened by 0 bases and J by 7 bases, with 10 bases between the two germline ends. Germline values: CDR1 SGDLS, CDR2 YYNGEE. The CDR3 region is CASSVDPTGGYTF. The CDR3 region has the DNA TGTGCCAGCAGCGTAGATCCCACGGGTGGCTACACCTTC.